The rows below give T cell receptor beta chains drawn from one sample of a study of blood T cell repertoires in COVID-19. TCRdb keeps only in-frame clones here, not all; method: immunoSEQ multiplex PCR. The sample contains around 400,000 clones, just under 90% of which appear only once. Input material: PBMCs or T cells enriched from blood (not recorded which). These receptors came from a woman in her twenties or thirties who had recovered from COVID-19. The CDR3 runs from the conserved cysteine through the conserved F or W. The D gene is left open where the match is weak. Expanded clones are given a class, and other clones once, few, many or no size at all.

cdr3_nt cdr3_aa clone_size j_call d_call v_call
TGTGCCAGCAGTCGGACTAGCGGCTACGAGCAGTACTTC CASSRTSGYEQYF once TRBJ2-7 TRBD2 TRBV6-5
TGTGCTAGTGGTCCCAGCCACAGCGGGGGGGAGACCCAGTACTTC CASGPSHSGGETQYF - TRBJ2-5 TRBD2 TRBV12-5
TGTGCCACCAGCAGAGAGCCGCCGGGACAGGGGAAGGAGACCCAGTACTTC CATSREPPGQGKETQYF - TRBJ2-5 TRBD1 TRBV15
TGCGCCAGCAGCCAATTCTCCTACAATGAGCAGTTCTTC CASSQFSYNEQFF - TRBJ2-1 - TRBV5-1
TGTGCCAGCAGCCGTCAACTCCCGTCGGGACTAGCGGGAGGGTACCAAGAGACCCAGTACTTC CASSRQLPSGLAGGYQETQYF - TRBJ2-5 TRBD2 TRBV6-6
TGTGCCAGCAGCCAAAGGGGGCTTACCTCAGAGACCCAGTACTTC CASSQRGLTSETQYF - TRBJ2-5 TRBD1 TRBV7-2
TGTGCCAGCAGTGAAGGGGGGAGGTTCAATGAGCAGTTCTTC CASSEGGRFNEQFF once TRBJ2-1 - TRBV2
TGTGCCAGCAGCGGGGGGCAGAGGGGCTACACCTTC CASSGGQRGYTF - TRBJ1-2 - TRBV12-3/TRBV12-4
TGCAGTGCCTCTAATACCTACGAGCAGTACTTC CSASNTYEQYF - TRBJ2-7 - TRBV20-1
TGTGCCAGCAGCCGTACTAGCGGGGGTGTCGATGAGCAGTTCTTC CASSRTSGGVDEQFF - TRBJ2-1 TRBD2 TRBV6-5
TGTGCCAGTAGTAAGGTTGGACAGAGCTCCTACGAGCAGTACTTC CASSKVGQSSYEQYF - TRBJ2-7 - TRBV19
TGTGCCAGCGGAGCCCCTAGCGCTAGCTACAATGAGCAGTTCTTC CASGAPSASYNEQFF - TRBJ2-1 - TRBV28
TGTGCCAGCTCACCACGGGGGGTGGCAATGAACACTGAAGCTTTCTTT CASSPRGVAMNTEAFF - TRBJ1-1 - TRBV18
TGTGCCAGTAGTCTCCGGGGGACTAGCGGGAGGACCACTGGGGCCAACGTCCTGACTTTC CASSLRGTSGRTTGANVLTF - TRBJ2-6 TRBD2 TRBV19
TGCGCCAGCACCAGGGCGGGGTTAGCGGGGCAAGAGACCCAGTACTTC CASTRAGLAGQETQYF - TRBJ2-5 TRBD2 TRBV5-1
TGTGCCAGCAGTGTAAGGACAGCCCCGGGGTCCTATAATTCACCCCTCCACTTT CASSVRTAPGSYNSPLHF - TRBJ1-6 - TRBV2
TGTGCCAGCAGGAAGAGTGAGGCCTCGAACACTGAAGCTTTCTTT CASRKSEASNTEAFF - TRBJ1-1 - TRBV6-5
TGTGCCACCAGCATAGCGGGGGGCCATGACACTGAAGCTTTCTTT CATSIAGGHDTEAFF - TRBJ1-1 - TRBV15